Given below is one T cell receptor beta chain in context. Germline CDR1 SGHNT, CDR2 YENEEA. Germline trimming cut 1 base from V and 1 base from J; bases unmatched to any gene: 9. The CDR3 spans 18 residues. The data originate from a study of blood T cell repertoires in COVID-19. The data were produced by immunoSEQ multiplex PCR, yet TCRdb's version contains in-frame clones alone and is incomplete. The sample records 110,000 or so clones, more than 75% being singletons. J is TRBJ2-7 and V is TRBV11-3; 11 nucleotides agree with TRBD2. This TCR was sampled from a woman in her forties or fifties with acute or convalescent COVID-19. The specimen sequenced was peripheral blood. The CDR3 loop reads CASSLGPPLAGESYEQYF. The CDR3 nucleotides are TGTGCCAGCAGCTTAGGGCCACCACTAGCGGGAGAATCCTACGAGCAGTACTTC.